Listed here is a single T cell receptor beta chain. When the RNA was reverse transcribed, random hexamers were used with an input of roughly 0.45 to 1 ug. Coverage of TCR beta CDR3 amplification by immunoSEQ multiplex PCR extended to 54 Vbeta and 13 Jbeta. MiXCR, applied by TCRdb to the immunoSEQ multiplex PCR reads, yields one record per CDR3 protein. The table has about 430,000 distinct CDR3 sequences, 75% to 90% seen once; the top ten hold about 0.1%. CDR1 is SGHRS, CDR2 YFSETQ, per germline. The CDR3 runs to 14 residues. V lost 3 bases, J lost 4 bases, and 11 bases lay in between. The data were obtained in a study of CD8 T cells in Susac syndrome. In blood CD8+ and CD4+ T cells, TCR beta underwent sequencing. The multiple sclerosis control group comprised treatment-naive patients with stable or active relapsing-remitting disease. Both CD4+ and CD8+ T cells were negatively isolated, and TEMRA cells underwent FACS enrichment.

The clonotype originates from a human donor with multiple sclerosis. The chain couples TRBV5-1 to TRBJ2-1; D is possibly TRBD1 (5 bases). The sample comprised CD8+ T cells from PBMCs. This chain's CDR3 is CASSSGIGYNEQFF. The CDR3 nucleotides are TGCGCCAGCAGCTCAGGGATCGGATACAATGAGCAGTTCTTC.